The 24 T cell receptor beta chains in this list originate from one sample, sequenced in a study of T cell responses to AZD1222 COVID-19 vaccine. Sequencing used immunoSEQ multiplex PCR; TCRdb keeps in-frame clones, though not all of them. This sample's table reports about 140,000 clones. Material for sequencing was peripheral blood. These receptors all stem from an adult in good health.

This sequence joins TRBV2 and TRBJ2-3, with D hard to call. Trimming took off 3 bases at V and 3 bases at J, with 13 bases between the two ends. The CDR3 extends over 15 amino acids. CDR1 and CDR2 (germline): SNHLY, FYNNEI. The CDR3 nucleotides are TGTGCCAGCAGTGAGCTGGTCCGTGGGACAGATACGCAGTATTTT. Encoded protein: CASSELVRGTDTQYF.

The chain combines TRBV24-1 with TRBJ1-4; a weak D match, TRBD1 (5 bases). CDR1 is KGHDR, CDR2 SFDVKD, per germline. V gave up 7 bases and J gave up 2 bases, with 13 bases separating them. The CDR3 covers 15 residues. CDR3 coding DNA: TGTGCCACCAGACCGAGCGGGGGGACTAATGAAAAACTGTTTTTT. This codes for CATRPSGGTNEKLFF.

The CDR3: CATSRTKGAYEQYF. In nucleotides, the CDR3 is TGTGCCACCAGCAGAACAAAAGGGGCCTACGAGCAGTACTTC. The chain is built from TRBV15 and TRBJ2-7, with a tentative D call TRBD1 (5 bases). Germline V lookup: CDR1 LNHNV, CDR2 YYDKDF (reference sequence). V lost 2 bases to trimming and J lost 2 bases, with 10 bases between them. The CDR3 is made up of 14 amino acids. Using reference TRBV15 and TRBJ2-7 for the parts outside the CDR3, the full variable domain is DAMVIQNPRYQVTQFGKPVTLSCSQTLNHNVMYWYQQKSSQAPKLLFHYYDKDFNNEADTPDNFQSRRPNTSFCFLDIRSPGLGDTAMYLCATSRTKGAYEQYFGPGTRLTVT.

CDR3 DNA: TGCGCCAGCAGCTTGGATAACACCGGGGAGCTGTTTTTT. Translated: CASSLDNTGELFF. The gene calls are TRBV5-1 and TRBJ2-2; D is unclear. The V gene's germline CDR1 is SGHRS and CDR2 YFSETQ. CDR3 size: 13 residues. Trimming pared 0 bases from V and 2 bases from J, leaving 2 bases between.

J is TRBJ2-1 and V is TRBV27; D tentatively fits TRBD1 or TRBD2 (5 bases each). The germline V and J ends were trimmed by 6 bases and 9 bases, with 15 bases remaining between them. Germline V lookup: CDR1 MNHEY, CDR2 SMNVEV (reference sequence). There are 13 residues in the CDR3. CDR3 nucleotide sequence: TGTGCCAGCAGAGTTCTGGGGCGGGTTGAGCAGTTCTTC. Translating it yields CASRVLGRVEQFF.

The CDR3 sequence: CASSRQGYGYTF. The CDR3 bases are TGTGCCAGCAGCAGACAGGGTTACGGCTACACCTTC. This chain joins TRBV12-3 or TRBV12-4 and TRBJ1-2, with 7 bases that match TRBD1. The CDR3 consists of 12 residues. With 6 bases clipped from V and 8 bases from J, the junction kept 6 bases outside the gene matches.

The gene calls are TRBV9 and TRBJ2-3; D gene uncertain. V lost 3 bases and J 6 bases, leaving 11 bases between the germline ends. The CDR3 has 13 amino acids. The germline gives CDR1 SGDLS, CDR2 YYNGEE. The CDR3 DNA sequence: TGTGCCAGCAGCGCAACAGCGTTGGATACGCAGTATTTT. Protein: CASSATALDTQYF.

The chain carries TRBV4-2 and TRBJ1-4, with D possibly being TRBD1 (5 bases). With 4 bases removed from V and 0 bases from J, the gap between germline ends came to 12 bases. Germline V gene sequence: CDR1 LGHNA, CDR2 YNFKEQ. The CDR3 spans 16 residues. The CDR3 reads CASSPQTAATNEKLFF. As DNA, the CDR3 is TGTGCCAGCAGCCCCCAGACAGCAGCAACTAATGAAAAACTGTTTTTT.

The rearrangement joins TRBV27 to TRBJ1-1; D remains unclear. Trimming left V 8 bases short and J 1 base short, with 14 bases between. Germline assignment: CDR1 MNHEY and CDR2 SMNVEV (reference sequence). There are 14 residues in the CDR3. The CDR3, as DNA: TGTGCCAGCCAGTCGGCCGGGAGGAACACTGAAGCTTTCTTT. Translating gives CASQSAGRNTEAFF.

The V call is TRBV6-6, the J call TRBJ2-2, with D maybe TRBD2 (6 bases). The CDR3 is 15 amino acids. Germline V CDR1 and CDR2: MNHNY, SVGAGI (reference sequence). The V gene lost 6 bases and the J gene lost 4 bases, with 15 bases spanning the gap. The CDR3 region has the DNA TGTGCCAGCAGCCCCAACGCGGGACTCACCGGGGAGCTGTTTTTT. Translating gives CASSPNAGLTGELFF.

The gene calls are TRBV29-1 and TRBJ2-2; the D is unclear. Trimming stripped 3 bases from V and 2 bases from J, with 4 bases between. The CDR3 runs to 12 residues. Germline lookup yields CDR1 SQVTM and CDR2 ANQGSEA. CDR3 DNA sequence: TGCAGCGTTGACCCTAACACCGGGGAGCTGTTTTTT. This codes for CSVDPNTGELFF.

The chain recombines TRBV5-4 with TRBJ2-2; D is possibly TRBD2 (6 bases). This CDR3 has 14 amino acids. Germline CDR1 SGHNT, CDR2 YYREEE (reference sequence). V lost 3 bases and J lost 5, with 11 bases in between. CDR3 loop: CASSSSGGTGELFF. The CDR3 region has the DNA TGTGCCAGCAGCTCGAGTGGAGGGACCGGGGAGCTGTTTTTT.

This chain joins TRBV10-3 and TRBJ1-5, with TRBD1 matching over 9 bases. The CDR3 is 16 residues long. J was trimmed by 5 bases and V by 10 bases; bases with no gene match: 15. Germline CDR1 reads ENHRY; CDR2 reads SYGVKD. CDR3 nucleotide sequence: TGTGCCACCAGAGACCGGACAGGGGCAGGGGATCAGCCCCAGCATTTT. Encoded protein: CATRDRTGAGDQPQHF.

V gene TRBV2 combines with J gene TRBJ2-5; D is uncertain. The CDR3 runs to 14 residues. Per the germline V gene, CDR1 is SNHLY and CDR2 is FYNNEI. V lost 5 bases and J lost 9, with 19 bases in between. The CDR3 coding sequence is TGTGCCAGCAGTACCTCTACCCACATCTCGGCCCAGTACTTC. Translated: CASSTSTHISAQYF.

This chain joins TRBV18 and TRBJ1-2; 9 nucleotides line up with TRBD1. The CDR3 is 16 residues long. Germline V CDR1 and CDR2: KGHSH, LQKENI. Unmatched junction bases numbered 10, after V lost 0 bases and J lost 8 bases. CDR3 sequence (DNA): TGTGCCAGCTCACCACCGGGACAGGGAAAGATACAGGGCTACACCTTC. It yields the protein CASSPPGQGKIQGYTF.

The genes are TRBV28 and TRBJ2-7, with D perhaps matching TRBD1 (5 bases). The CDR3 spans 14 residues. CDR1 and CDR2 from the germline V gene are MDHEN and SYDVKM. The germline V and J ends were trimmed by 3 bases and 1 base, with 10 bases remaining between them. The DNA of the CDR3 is TGTGCCAGCAGTTTGGTTGGGGCATCCTACGAGCAGTACTTC. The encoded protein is CASSLVGASYEQYF.

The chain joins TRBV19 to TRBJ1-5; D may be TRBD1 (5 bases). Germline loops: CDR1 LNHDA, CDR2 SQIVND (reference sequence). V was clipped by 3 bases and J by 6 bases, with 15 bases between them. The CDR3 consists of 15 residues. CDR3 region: CASSIGAGISQPQHF. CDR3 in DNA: TGTGCCAGTAGTATTGGGGCGGGGATCAGTCAGCCCCAGCATTTT.

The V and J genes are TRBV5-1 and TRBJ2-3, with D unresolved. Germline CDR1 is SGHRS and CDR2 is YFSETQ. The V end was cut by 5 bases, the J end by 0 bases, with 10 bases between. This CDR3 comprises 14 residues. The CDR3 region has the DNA TGCGCCAGCAGGTCTCGGCAAAGCACAGATACGCAGTATTTT. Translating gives CASRSRQSTDTQYF.

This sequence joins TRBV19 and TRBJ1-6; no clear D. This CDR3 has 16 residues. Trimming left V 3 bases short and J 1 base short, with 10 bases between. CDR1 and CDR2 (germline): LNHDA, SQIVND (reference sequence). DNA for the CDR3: TGTGCCAGTAGTATCACCCGGGGTTCCTATAATTCACCCCTCCACTTT. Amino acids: CASSITRGSYNSPLHF.

The CDR3 DNA reads as TGTGCCAGCAGCCCCTCAAGGCAGGGAGGAGATACGCAGTATTTT. Protein: CASSPSRQGGDTQYF. J is TRBJ2-3 and V is TRBV7-3; perhaps TRBD2 as D (6 bases). V lost 5 bases, J lost 5 bases, and 17 bases lay in between. The CDR3 consists of 15 residues. CDR1 is SGHTA, CDR2 FQGTGA, per germline.

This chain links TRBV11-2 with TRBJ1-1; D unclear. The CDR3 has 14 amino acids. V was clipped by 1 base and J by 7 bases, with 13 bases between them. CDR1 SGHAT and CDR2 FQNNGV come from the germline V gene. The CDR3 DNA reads TGTGCCAGCAGCTTAGCCCCGGGGAGGAATGAAGCTTTCTTT. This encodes CASSLAPGRNEAFF.

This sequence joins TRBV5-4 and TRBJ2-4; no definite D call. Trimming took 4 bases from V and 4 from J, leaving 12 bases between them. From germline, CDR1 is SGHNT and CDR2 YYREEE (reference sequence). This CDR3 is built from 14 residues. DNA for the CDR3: TGTGCCAGCAGCCATGTTATTACGAAAAACATTCAGTACTTC. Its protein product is CASSHVITKNIQYF.

CDR3 in amino acids: CASSDNEGQGHNEQFF. CDR3 sequence (DNA): TGTGCCAGCAGTGACAACGAAGGACAGGGCCACAATGAGCAGTTCTTC. The rearrangement uses TRBV6-1 and TRBJ2-1, with TRBD1 identical over 8 bases. CDR3 length: 16 residues. V trimming: 3 bases; J trimming: 5 bases; junction bases outside the gene matches: 9. Germline-derived CDR1 and CDR2 are MNHNS and SASEGT.

Here the CDR3 DNA reads TGTGCCAGCAGTTCACAGGGTCGAACTGAAGCTTTCTTT. Translated: CASSSQGRTEAFF. This chain links TRBV6-5 with TRBJ1-1; D is perhaps TRBD1 (6 bases). CDR3 length: 13 amino acids. Germline values: CDR1 MNHEY, CDR2 SVGAGI. V lost 4 bases, J lost 5 bases, and 11 bases lay in between.